A single sample gave rise to the 14 T cell receptor beta chains below, sequenced in a study of CD8+CD57+ T cells in acquired aplastic anemia. Whoever was chosen for sequencing had shown CD8+CD57+ cell expansion by flow cytometry. The template for TCR beta VDJ and CDR3 sequence profiling was genomic DNA. Each CDR3 protein is one row after TCRdb ran MiXCR on the reads. The sample consists of some 180,000 distinct CDR3 sequences, nearly 65% of them appearing once. Sequencing was done on a sample of sorted CD4+, CD8+, or CD8+CD57+ T cells (not recorded which) from PBMCs. These receptors were taken from a human donor with aplastic anemia.

This clonotype was seen once. The rearrangement uses TRBV7-3 and TRBJ2-5; D perhaps matches TRBD2 (6 bases). The length of the CDR3 is 17 residues. Per the germline V gene, CDR1 is SGHTA and CDR2 is FQGTGA. V was shortened by 6 bases and J by 7 bases, with 27 bases between the two germline ends. DNA for the CDR3: TGTGCCAGCAGTTATAGTAGTCCTGGGACTTACCGTGGGACCCAGTACTTC. This codes for CASSYSSPGTYRGTQYF.

The chain combines TRBV7-6 with TRBJ2-1; TRBD2 is a possible D gene (6 bases). Trimming shortened V by 5 bases and J by 3 bases, and 14 bases separated the two germline ends. The germline V gene encodes CDR1 SGHVS and CDR2 FNYEAQ. CDR3 length: 15 residues. As DNA, the CDR3 is TGTGCCAGCAGCGAGCGACCGACTAGCTACAATGAGCAGTTCTTC. It is translated as CASSERPTSYNEQFF.

This clonotype has a handful of counts. Possible read error: a much larger clone is one base away. The rearrangement links TRBV6-5 to TRBJ1-1; D not resolved. The CDR3 runs 14 residues. Trimming pared 5 bases from V and 0 bases from J, leaving 10 bases between. Per the germline V gene, CDR1 is MNHEY and CDR2 is SVGAGI. In DNA form, the CDR3 reads TGTGCCAGCAGTGCTGACGTATTGAACACTGAAGCTTTCTTT. It translates to CASSADVLNTEAFF.

This sequence joins TRBV7-9 and TRBJ2-7; the D is unclear. Germline assignment: CDR1 SEHNR and CDR2 FQNEAQ (reference sequence). This CDR3 contains 12 residues. V gave up 6 bases and J gave up 3 bases, with 9 bases separating them. CDR3 in amino acids: CASSGSGYEQYF. The CDR3, as DNA: TGTGCCAGCAGTGGGTCGGGCTACGAGCAGTACTTC.

A single count supports this clonotype. CDR3 sequence reads: CASSHGTGPQYF. Here the CDR3 DNA reads TGTGCCAGCAGCCACGGGACAGGGCCTCAGTACTTC. V and J are TRBV5-6 and TRBJ2-4, with 9 bases fitting TRBD1. The ends lost 4 bases at V and 12 bases at J; junction bases unmatched: 5. This CDR3 has 12 amino acids. Germline V CDR1 and CDR2: SGHDT, YYEEEE.

V and J are TRBV7-9 and TRBJ1-5; D is perhaps TRBD1 (6 bases). CDR1 is SEHNR and CDR2 is FQNEAQ in the germline V gene (reference sequence). The CDR3 is 14 amino acids. The V gene lost 3 bases and the J gene lost 7 bases, with 13 bases spanning the gap. This CDR3 is CASSLTGLKQPQHF. CDR3 in DNA: TGTGCCAGCAGCTTGACAGGACTAAAACAGCCCCAGCATTTT.

On this clonotype: One end of the junction varies from germline; a read error may be responsible. This chain uses TRBV7-9 with TRBJ1-1, with D perhaps matching TRBD1 (5 bases). The germline CDR1 and CDR2 sequences are SEHNR and FQNEAQ (reference sequence). This CDR3 region has 12 residues. The CDR3, as DNA: TGTGCCAGCAGCTTACAGGGTGGGGCGGGTATCTTT. Amino acids: CASSLQGGAGIF.

This clonotype was seen a handful of times. CDR3 region: CASSVSGGTDTQYF. In nucleotides, the CDR3 is TGTGCCAGCAGCGTTAGCGGGGGCACAGATACGCAGTATTTT. The gene calls are TRBV7-9 and TRBJ2-3; 8 nucleotides align to TRBD2. Looked up from germline, CDR1 is SEHNR and CDR2 is FQNEAQ (reference sequence). The CDR3 extends over 14 amino acids. V was clipped by 5 bases and J by 1 base; unmatched bases: 2.

This clonotype was detected only once. The chain uses TRBV7-2 and TRBJ2-2; 8 positions agree with TRBD2. The CDR3 length is 15 residues. Germline loops: CDR1 SGHTA, CDR2 FQGNSA. V lost 6 bases to trimming and J lost 2 bases; unmatched junction nucleotides: 5. The CDR3 here is CASRISGRNTGELFF. CDR3 in DNA: TGTGCCAGCAGGATAAGCGGGAGAAACACCGGGGAGCTGTTTTTT. Drawing the rest from reference TRBV7-2 and TRBJ2-2, the complete variable domain is GAGVSQSPSNKVTEKGKDVELRCDPISGHTALYWYRQSLGQGLEFLIYFQGNSAPDKSGLPSDRFSAERTGGSVSTLTIQRTQQEDSAVYLCASRISGRNTGELFFGEGSRLTVL.

V gene TRBV27 combines with J gene TRBJ2-5, with D maybe TRBD1 (6 bases). Germline V gene sequence: CDR1 MNHEY, CDR2 SMNVEV (reference sequence). The V end was cut by 6 bases, the J end by 9 bases, with 14 bases between. The CDR3 is made up of 12 amino acids. DNA of the CDR3: TGTGCCAGCAGACAGGGCAATCAGCCCCAGTACTTC. Residues: CASRQGNQPQYF.

The V call is TRBV20-1, the J call TRBJ2-1, with 10 bases that match TRBD2. The V gene end was trimmed by 5 bases and the J gene end by 1 base; junction bases not matched to a gene: 11. Germline V CDR1 and CDR2: DFQATT, SNEGSKA (reference sequence). The CDR3 extends over 17 amino acids. CDR3 loop: CSASQTSGLASYNEQFF. The CDR3 region has the DNA TGCAGTGCTTCTCAGACTAGCGGGCTAGCATCCTACAATGAGCAGTTCTTC.

This rearrangement joins TRBV11-2 to TRBJ2-2, with 7 bases identical to TRBD2. The CDR3 length is 15 residues. With V trimmed by 2 bases and J by 6 bases, 6 bases remained unmatched. In germline, CDR1 is SGHAT, CDR2 FQNNGV. The CDR3 nucleotides are TGTGCCAGCAGCTTACAGCGGGACGGGCCCGGGGAGCTGTTTTTT. It encodes CASSLQRDGPGELFF. Looking up the rest from reference TRBV11-2 and TRBJ2-2 gives the full variable domain: EAGVAQSPRYKIIEKRQSVAFWCNPISGHATLYWYQQILGQGPKLLIQFQNNGVVDDSQLPKDRFSAERLKGVDSTLKIQPAKLEDSAVYLCASSLQRDGPGELFFGEGSRLTVL.

The table lists this clonotype with a count of one. The chain employs TRBV7-2 and TRBJ2-7, with unresolved D. Trimming removed 4 bases from V and 3 bases from J, with 13 bases in between. This CDR3 has 14 amino acids. Per germline, CDR1 SGHTA and CDR2 FQGNSA. The CDR3 loop is CASSSRTAIYEQYF. The CDR3 DNA sequence: TGTGCCAGCAGCTCCCGGACGGCAATCTACGAGCAGTACTTC.

This rearrangement joins TRBV7-8 to TRBJ1-4; 8 nucleotides line up with TRBD1. The V gene's germline CDR1 is SGHVS and CDR2 FQNEAQ. V was clipped by 5 bases and J by 11 bases; unmatched bases: 7. The CDR3 has 13 amino acids. The CDR3 DNA sequence: TGTGCCAGCAGCCCCCGGACAGGGTTCAAACTGTTTTTT. It yields the protein CASSPRTGFKLFF. Supplemented by reference TRBV7-8 and TRBJ1-4, the full variable domain reads GAGVSQSPRYKVAKRGQDVALRCDPISGHVSLFWYQQALGQGPEFLTYFQNEAQLDKSGLPSDRFFAERPEGSVSTLKIQRTQQEDSAVYLCASSPRTGFKLFFGSGTQLSVL.